This T cell receptor beta chain appears in the sequencing data of a study of blood T cell repertoires in COVID-19. Recruits, aged roughly 18 to 95 years, lived in roughly 22 US areas. Cohort 3 recovery required two negative PCRs, clearance, or symptom resolution. Sequencing used immunoSEQ multiplex PCR; TCRdb keeps in-frame clones, though not all of them. Of some 400,000 clones in the sample, over 75% are singletons; the top ten hold 0.95% to 1.2%. From germline, CDR1 is LNHNV and CDR2 YYDKDF (reference sequence). V was pared by 1 base and J by 8 bases, with 15 bases between. The CDR3 extends over 15 amino acids.

Sequenced material: PBMCs or T cells enriched from blood (not recorded which). The TCR comes from a man aged 25-45 years who had recovered from COVID-19. The J gene is TRBJ2-1, the V gene TRBV15; no clear D gene. The CDR3 here is CATSRGPTPTDEQFF. The CDR3 DNA reads as TGTGCCACCAGCAGAGGTCCAACGCCTACAGATGAGCAGTTCTTC.